This T cell receptor (beta chain) was sequenced for a study of shared clonotypes between healthy human individuals. Study-level results: Naive CD4 clonotypes overlapped across a handful of donors at roughly 4.5%.

On this clone: Antigen specificity is unknown.

Unmatched junction bases numbered 7, after V lost 1 base and J lost 5 bases. Per germline, CDR1 SGHTA and CDR2 FQGNSA. CDR3 size: 15 residues. Sequencing used immunoSEQ multiplex PCR; TCRdb keeps in-frame clones, though not all of them. The data contain about 1.5 million clones, around 98% of them singletons. The chain joins TRBV7-2 to TRBJ2-5; TRBD2 aligns across 7 bases. The sequenced sample was naive CD4+ T cells sorted from blood. Subset: CD45RA+ positively selected. The TCR was taken from a man under 40 in good health. The CDR3 nucleotides read TGTGCCAGCAGCTTAGACGGGACGGGGGGTGAGACCCAGTACTTC. Protein: CASSLDGTGGETQYF. The full variable domain, in which reference TRBV7-2 and TRBJ2-5 provide the parts outside the CDR3, is GAGVSQSPSNKVTEKGKDVELRCDPISGHTALYWYRQSLGQGLEFLIYFQGNSAPDKSGLPSDRFSAERTGGSVSTLTIQRTQQEDSAVYLCASSLDGTGGETQYFGPGTRLLVL.